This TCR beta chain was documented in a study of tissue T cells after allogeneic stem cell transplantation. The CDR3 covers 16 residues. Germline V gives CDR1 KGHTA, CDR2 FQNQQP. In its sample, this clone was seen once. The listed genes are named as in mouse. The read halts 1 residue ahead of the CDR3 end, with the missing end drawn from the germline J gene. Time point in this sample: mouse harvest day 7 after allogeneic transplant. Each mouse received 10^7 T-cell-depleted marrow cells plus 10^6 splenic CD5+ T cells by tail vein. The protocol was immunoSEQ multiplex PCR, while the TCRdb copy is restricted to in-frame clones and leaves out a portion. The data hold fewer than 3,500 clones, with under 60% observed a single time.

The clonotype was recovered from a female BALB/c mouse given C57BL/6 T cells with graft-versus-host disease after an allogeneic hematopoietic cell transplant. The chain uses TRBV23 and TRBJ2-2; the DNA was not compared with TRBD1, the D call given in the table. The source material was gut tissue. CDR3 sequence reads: CSSSHGQGVNTGQLYF. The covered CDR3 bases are TGCTCCAGCAGTCACGGGCAGGGGGTAAACACCGGGCAGCTCTAC.